This TCR beta chain was found in a study of cytomegalovirus exposure and HLA in healthy donors. Findings and limits, study-wide: In a later analysis, HLA-associated beta chains showed higher expansion and lower generation probabilities than comparable chains. Reported results showed that the classifier diagnosed cytomegalovirus status with high specificity and sensitivity. Associated with cytomegalovirus, according to the listing, were 150 to 200 TCR beta chains.

PCR involved 60 Vbeta and 13 Jbeta primers. Original analysis: In a later analysis, about 11 million of tens of millions of unique beta chains occurred in at least two donors. TCRdb keeps only in-frame clones here, not all; method: immunoSEQ multiplex PCR. V and J calls and clone size follow that table, whereas D and trimming were derived from the DNA. This table holds fewer than 200,000 clones, around 80% found once. A note on this clone: Its antigen is undetermined.

The CDR3 length is 12 residues. Germline loops: CDR1 MNHNS, CDR2 SASEGT. V dropped 7 bases and J dropped 4 bases, with 8 bases sitting between them. The TCR was taken from a human donor in good health. The rearrangement links TRBV6-1 to TRBJ1-3; no clear D gene. Source material: PBMCs. The CDR3 nucleotides read TGTGCCAGCAAAGCATACGGAAACACCATATATTTT. Its translation: CASKAYGNTIYF.